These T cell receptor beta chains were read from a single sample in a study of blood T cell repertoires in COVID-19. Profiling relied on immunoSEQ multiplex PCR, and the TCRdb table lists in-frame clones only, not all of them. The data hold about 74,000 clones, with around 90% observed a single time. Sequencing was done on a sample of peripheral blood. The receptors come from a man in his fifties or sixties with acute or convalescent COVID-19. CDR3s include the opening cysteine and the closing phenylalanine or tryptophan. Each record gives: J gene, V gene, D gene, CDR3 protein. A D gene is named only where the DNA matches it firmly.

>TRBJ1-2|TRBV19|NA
CASSISQAGYTF
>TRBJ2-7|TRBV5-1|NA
CASSLEGHHEQYF
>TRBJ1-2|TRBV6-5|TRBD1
CASSRDRDGGYTF
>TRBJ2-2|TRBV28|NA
CASTWGSYTGELFF
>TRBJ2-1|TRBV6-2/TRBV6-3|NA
CASSYRKRPEQFF
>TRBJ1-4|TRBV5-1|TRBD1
CASSSGQGNGLFF
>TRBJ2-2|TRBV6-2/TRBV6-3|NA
CASSRPGLNTGELFF
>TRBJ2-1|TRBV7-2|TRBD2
CASSLIPSGRDEQFF
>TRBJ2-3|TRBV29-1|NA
CSVEVRGRETDTQYF
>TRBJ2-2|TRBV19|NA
CASTTQEGWTGELFF
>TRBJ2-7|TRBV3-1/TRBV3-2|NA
CASSLATGGSYEQYF
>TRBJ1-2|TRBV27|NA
CASSSNREPHIKGGYTF
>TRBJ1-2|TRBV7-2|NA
CASSLGGLGGYTF
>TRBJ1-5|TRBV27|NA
CASSDLAEFGQPQHF
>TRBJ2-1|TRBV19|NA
CASSTRRSSYNEQFF
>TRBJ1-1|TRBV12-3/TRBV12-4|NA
CATKSPGVTEAFF
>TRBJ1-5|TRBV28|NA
CASTVLNQPQHF
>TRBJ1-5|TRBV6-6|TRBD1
CASSQGQNSNQPQHF
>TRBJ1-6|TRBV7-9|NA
CASSLTGNYNSPLHF
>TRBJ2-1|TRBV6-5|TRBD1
CASRTGANEQFF
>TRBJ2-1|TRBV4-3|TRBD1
CASSQGQGAYDEQFF
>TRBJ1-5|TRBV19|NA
CATKGNSFGQPQHF